Included here is one T cell receptor beta chain sequence, with context. The repertoire was sequenced with immunoSEQ multiplex PCR; TCRdb's copy has only in-frame clones and lacks some. The top ten clones hold 0.44% of a sample with some 80,000 clones, approximately 80% of them seen once. The sample comes from a study of OX40 agonist ivuxolimab in advanced cancers. This CDR3 comprises 15 residues. Germline CDR1 SQVTM, CDR2 ANQGSEA. V lost 4 bases and J 1 base, leaving 16 bases between the germline ends. This chain links TRBV29-1 with TRBJ2-5; D may be TRBD1 or TRBD2 (6 bases each). The receptor's source is an adult with an advanced solid tumor such as melanoma, head and neck, liver or kidney cancer. Material: CD4+ or CD8+ T cells sorted from blood, obtained in a trial of the OX40 agonist ivuxolimab. CDR3 loop: CSVGGARALQETQYF. The DNA of the CDR3 is TGCAGCGTTGGGGGGGCCAGGGCTCTCCAAGAGACCCAGTACTTC.